These 5 T cell receptor beta chains originate from one sample sequenced in a study of beta chain features in type 1 diabetes. Reverse transcription of all isolated RNA meant that expressed TCRB transcripts were sequenced. TCRdb keeps only in-frame clones here, not all; method: immunoSEQ multiplex PCR. The sample yields about 650,000 clones, 9.5% to 15% seen once. Their cognate antigens are unknown. Study results and caveats: Type 1 diabetes patients had moderately but significantly shorter TCRB CDR3s in all four CD4+ subsets.

Material: naive CD4+ T cells from blood. Source of these receptors: a man younger than 45 with type 1 diabetes.

This clone appeared a few times. In nucleotides, the CDR3 is TGCAGCGTTGCGGAGCTATTTGGGACTGCCAATGAGCAGTTCTTC. This encodes CSVAELFGTANEQFF. The J gene is TRBJ2-1, the V gene TRBV29-1; a weak D match, TRBD2 (6 bases). The V and J ends lost 4 bases and 6 bases respectively, with 19 bases between them. This CDR3 comprises 15 residues. Germline loops: CDR1 SQVTM, CDR2 ANQGSEA.

The chain joins TRBV4-2 to TRBJ1-5; TRBD1 might be the D (6 bases). With 3 bases removed from V and 1 base from J, the gap between germline ends came to 16 bases. This CDR3 region has 17 residues. Germline V gene data show CDR1 as LGHNA and CDR2 as YNFKEQ. The CDR3 is CASSQSDLRGSNQPQHF. The CDR3 DNA is TGTGCCAGCAGCCAGTCGGATTTGAGGGGGAGCAATCAGCCCCAGCATTTT.

This clone was counted at least ten times. The same CDR3 is also encoded by other DNA sequences in this sample. The chain carries TRBV10-3 and TRBJ2-2; unclear D gene. The V end lost 4 bases, the J end lost 5 bases, and 2 bases lay between the germline ends. CDR1 is ENHRY and CDR2 is SYGVKD in the germline V gene. The CDR3 loop spans 11 amino acids. Here the CDR3 DNA reads TGTGCCATCAGTGGTACCGGGGAGCTGTTTTTT. The encoded protein is CAISGTGELFF.

This clone turned up a few times. This chain links TRBV4-3 with TRBJ1-5; 8 bases map to TRBD1. The V segment lost 1 base and the J segment 4 bases; nucleotides outside the gene matches: 9. In germline, CDR1 is LGHNA, CDR2 YSLEER. The CDR3 runs to 17 residues. The CDR3 protein is CASSQALLWTGNQPQHF. The CDR3 DNA reads TGCGCCAGCAGCCAAGCCCTTCTTTGGACAGGGAATCAGCCCCAGCATTTT.

The V call is TRBV19, the J call TRBJ2-7; TRBD2 matches at 7 bases. With V trimmed by 2 bases and J by 5 bases, 9 bases remained unmatched. CDR1 and CDR2 from the germline V gene are LNHDA and SQIVND (reference sequence). The CDR3 consists of 15 residues. The chain's CDR3 is CASSIRSGARDEQYF. The DNA of the CDR3 is TGTGCCAGTAGTATAAGAAGCGGGGCCAGGGACGAGCAGTACTTC.